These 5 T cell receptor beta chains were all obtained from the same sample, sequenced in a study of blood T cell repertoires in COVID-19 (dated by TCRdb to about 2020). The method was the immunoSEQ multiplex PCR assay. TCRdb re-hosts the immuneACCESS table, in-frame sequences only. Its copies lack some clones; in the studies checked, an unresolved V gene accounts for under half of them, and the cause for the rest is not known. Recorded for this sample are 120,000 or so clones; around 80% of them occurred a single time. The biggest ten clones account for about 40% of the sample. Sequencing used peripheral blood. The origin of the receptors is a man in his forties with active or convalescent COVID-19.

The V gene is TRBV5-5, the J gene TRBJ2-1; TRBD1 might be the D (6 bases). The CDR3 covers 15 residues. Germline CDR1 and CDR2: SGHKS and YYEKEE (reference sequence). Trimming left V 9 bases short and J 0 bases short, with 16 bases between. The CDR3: CAIGQPESSYNEQFF. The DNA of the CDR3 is TGTGCCATTGGACAGCCCGAGAGCTCCTACAATGAGCAGTTCTTC.

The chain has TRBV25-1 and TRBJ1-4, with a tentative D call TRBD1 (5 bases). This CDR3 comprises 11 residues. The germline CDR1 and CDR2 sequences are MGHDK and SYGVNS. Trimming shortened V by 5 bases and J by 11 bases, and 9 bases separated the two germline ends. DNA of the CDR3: TGTGCCAGCAGTTGGTCAGGGAAACTGTTTTTT. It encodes CASSWSGKLFF.

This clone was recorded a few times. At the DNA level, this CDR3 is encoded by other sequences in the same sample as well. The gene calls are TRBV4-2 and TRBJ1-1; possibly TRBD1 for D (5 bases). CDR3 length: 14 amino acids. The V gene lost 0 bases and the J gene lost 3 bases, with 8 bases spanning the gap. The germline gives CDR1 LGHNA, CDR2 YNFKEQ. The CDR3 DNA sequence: TGTGCCAGCAGCCAAGACCAAGGGGACACTGAAGCTTTCTTT. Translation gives CASSQDQGDTEAFF.

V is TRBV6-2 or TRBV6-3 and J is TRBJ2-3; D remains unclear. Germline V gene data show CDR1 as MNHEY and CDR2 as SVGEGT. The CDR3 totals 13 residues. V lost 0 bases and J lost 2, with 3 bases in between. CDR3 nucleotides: TGTGCCAGCAGTTACTCGTACACAGATACGCAGTATTTT. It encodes CASSYSYTDTQYF.

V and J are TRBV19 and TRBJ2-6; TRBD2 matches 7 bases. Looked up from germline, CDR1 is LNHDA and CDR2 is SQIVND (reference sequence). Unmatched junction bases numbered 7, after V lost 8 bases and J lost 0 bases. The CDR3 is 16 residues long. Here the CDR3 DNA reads TGTGCCAGTTGCCGGGAGGACGGCTCTGGGGCCAACGTCCTGACTTTC. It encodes CASCREDGSGANVLTF.